This note documents a single TCR beta chain sequence. Germline loops: CDR1 SGHDT, CDR2 YYEEEE. V lost 0 bases, J lost 2 bases, and 8 bases stayed unmatched. The CDR3 spans 17 residues. In the authors' workflow: Cell counts per sample came from amplifying reference gene primers. Using immunoSEQ multiplex PCR, the repertoire was profiled, and TCRdb retains in-frame clones only, with some absent. That table gives V, J and clone size, and the DNA gave D and trimming. The sample lists approximately 200,000 clones; around 81% were seen once. This entry belongs to a study of blood T cell repertoires in COVID-19. Study-level information: COVID-19 samples from acute and convalescent phases originated in the United States, Italy and Spain. T cells, B-cell-depleted T cells, or PBMCs provided the cDNA or gDNA that served as material.

Source material: peripheral blood. The rearrangement uses TRBV5-6 and TRBJ2-5, with 9 bases fitting TRBD1. This sequence was found in a woman aged 25 to 45 who had recovered from COVID-19. The DNA for the CDR3 is TGTGCCAGCAGCTTGGAACAGGGGGCGCAGAGACAAGAGACCCAGTACTTC. Residues: CASSLEQGAQRQETQYF. The complete variable domain, with remaining parts taken from reference TRBV5-6 and TRBJ2-5, reads DAGVTQSPTHLIKTRGQQVTLRCSPKSGHDTVSWYQQALGQGPQFIFQYYEEEERQRGNFPDRFSGHQFPNYSSELNVNALLLGDSALYLCASSLEQGAQRQETQYFGPGTRLLVL.